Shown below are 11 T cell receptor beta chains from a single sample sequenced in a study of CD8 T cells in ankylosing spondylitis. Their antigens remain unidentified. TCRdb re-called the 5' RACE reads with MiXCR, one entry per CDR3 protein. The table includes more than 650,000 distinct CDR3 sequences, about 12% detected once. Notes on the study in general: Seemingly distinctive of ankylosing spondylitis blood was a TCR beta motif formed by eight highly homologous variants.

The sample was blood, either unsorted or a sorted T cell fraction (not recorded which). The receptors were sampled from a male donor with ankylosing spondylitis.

The CDR3 reads CASSLFGAGTYEQYF. CDR3 DNA sequence: TGCGCCAGCAGCTTGTTCGGAGCGGGGACCTACGAGCAGTACTTC. This rearrangement joins TRBV5-1 to TRBJ2-7, with 7 bases lining up with TRBD2. The length of the CDR3 is 15 residues. Germline V gene lookup returns CDR1 SGHRS and CDR2 YFSETQ. V lost 1 base, J lost 2 bases, and 6 bases stayed unmatched. The full variable domain, with the rest looked up from reference TRBV5-1 and TRBJ2-7, is KAGVTQTPRYLIKTRGQQVTLSCSPISGHRSVSWYQQTPGQGLQFLFEYFSETQRNKGNFPGRFSGRQFSNSRSEMNVSTLELGDSALYLCASSLFGAGTYEQYFGPGTRLTVT.

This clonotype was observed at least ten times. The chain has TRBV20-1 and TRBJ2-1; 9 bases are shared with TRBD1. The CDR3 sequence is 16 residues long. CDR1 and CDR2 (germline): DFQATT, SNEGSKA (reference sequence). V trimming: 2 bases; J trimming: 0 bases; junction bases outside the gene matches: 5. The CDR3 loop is CSARSGQGNSYNEQFF. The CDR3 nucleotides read TGCAGTGCTAGATCTGGACAGGGGAACTCCTACAATGAGCAGTTCTTC.

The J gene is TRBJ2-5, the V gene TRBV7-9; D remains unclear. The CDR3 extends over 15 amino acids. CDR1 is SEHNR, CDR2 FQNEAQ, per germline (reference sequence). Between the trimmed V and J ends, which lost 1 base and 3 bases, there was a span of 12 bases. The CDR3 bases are TGTGCCAGCAGCTTAGGTCTATCTGGGGAAGAGACCCAGTACTTC. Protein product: CASSLGLSGEETQYF.

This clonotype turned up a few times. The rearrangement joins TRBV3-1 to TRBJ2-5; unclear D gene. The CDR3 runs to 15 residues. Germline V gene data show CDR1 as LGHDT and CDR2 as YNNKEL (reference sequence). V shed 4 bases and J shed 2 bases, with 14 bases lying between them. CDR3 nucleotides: TGTGCCAGCAGCCGCAGCCCTTCCGCTCAAGAGACCCAGTACTTC. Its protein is CASSRSPSAQETQYF.

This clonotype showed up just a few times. The DNA for the CDR3 is TGCGCCAGCAGCCAAGATCTAGCAAACATTCAGTACTTC. Its translation is CASSQDLANIQYF. The chain uses TRBV4-3 and TRBJ2-4, with D possibly TRBD2 on 5 matching bases. Germline-derived CDR1 and CDR2 are LGHNA and YSLEER. The CDR3 is made up of 13 amino acids. V lost 0 bases and J 6 bases, leaving 6 bases between the germline ends.

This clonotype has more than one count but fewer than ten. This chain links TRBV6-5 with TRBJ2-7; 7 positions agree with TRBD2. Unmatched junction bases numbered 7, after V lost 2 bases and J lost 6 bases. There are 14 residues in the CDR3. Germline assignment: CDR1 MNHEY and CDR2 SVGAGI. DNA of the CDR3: TGTGCCAGCAGTTACGGGGGGGACCGTCGCGAGCAGTACTTC. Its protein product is CASSYGGDRREQYF.

The DNA for the CDR3 is TGTGCCAGGAGTCCGGGACTCCCCTGCTACGAGCAGTACTTC. This encodes CARSPGLPCYEQYF. This rearrangement joins TRBV5-3 to TRBJ2-7; TRBD2 is a possible D gene (6 bases). TRBV5-3 is designated an ORF whose function remains uncertain. V was clipped by 8 bases and J by 3 bases, with 18 bases between them. CDR3 size: 14 residues.

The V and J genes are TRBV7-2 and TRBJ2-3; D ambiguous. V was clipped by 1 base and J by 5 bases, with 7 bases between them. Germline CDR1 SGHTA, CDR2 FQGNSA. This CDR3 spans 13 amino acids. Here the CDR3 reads CASSLGFQDTQYF. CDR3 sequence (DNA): TGTGCCAGCAGCTTAGGCTTCCAAGATACGCAGTATTTT.

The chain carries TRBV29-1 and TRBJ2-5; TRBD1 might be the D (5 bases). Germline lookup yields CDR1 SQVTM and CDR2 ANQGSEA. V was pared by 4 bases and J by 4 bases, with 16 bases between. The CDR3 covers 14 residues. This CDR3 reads CSVVPSGSAETQYF. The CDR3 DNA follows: TGCAGCGTTGTACCCTCAGGGTCTGCAGAGACCCAGTACTTC. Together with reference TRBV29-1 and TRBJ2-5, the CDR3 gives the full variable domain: SAVISQKPSRDICQRGTSLTIQCQVDSQVTMMFWYRQQPGQSLTLIATANQGSEATYESGFVIDKFPISRPNLTFSTLTVSNMSPEDSSIYLCSVVPSGSAETQYFGPGTRLLVL.

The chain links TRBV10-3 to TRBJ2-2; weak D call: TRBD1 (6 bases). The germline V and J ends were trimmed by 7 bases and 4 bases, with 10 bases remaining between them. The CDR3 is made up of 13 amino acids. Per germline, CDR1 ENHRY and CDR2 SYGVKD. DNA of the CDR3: TGTGCCATCAAGCCAGGGGTCACCGGGGAGCTGTTTTTT. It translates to CAIKPGVTGELFF.

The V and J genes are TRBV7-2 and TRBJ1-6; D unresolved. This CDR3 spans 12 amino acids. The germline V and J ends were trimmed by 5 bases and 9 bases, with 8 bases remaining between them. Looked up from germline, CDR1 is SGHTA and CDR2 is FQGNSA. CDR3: CASSVRGSPLHF. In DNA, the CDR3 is TGTGCCAGCAGCGTCCGGGGTTCACCCCTCCACTTT.